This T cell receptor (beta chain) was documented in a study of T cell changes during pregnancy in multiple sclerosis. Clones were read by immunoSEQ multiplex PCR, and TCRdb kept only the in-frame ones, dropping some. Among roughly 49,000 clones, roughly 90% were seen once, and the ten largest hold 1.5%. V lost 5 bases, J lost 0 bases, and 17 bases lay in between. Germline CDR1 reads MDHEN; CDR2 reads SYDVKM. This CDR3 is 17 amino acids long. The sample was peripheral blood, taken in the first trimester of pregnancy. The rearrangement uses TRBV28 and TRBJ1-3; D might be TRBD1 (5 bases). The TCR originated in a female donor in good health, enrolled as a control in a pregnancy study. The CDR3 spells CASSPLGTFTSGNTIYF. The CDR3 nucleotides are TGTGCCAGCAGTCCCCTAGGGACTTTTACCTCTGGAAACACCATATATTTT.